The rows below give T cell receptor beta chains drawn from one sample of a study of blood T cell repertoires in COVID-19. Some clones are missing from TCRdb's copy, which holds only in-frame ones; the method was immunoSEQ multiplex PCR. This table has tens of thousands of clones, roughly 80% appearing once. Sequenced: peripheral blood. The receptors originated from a woman over 75 with acute or convalescent COVID-19. Each CDR3 is given with its conserved first and last residue. A D gene is named only where the DNA matches it firmly. The size entry is marked missing in some rows and otherwise reads once, few, many or a size class.

CDR3 DNA	CDR3 protein	CDR3 length	clone size	V gene	J gene	D gene
TGTGCCAGCAGTCCCTCGGGGATTAGCAATCAGCCCCAGCATTTT	CASSPSGISNQPQHF	15	NA	TRBV6-5	TRBJ1-5	NA
TGTGCCAGCAGCCTGCGGGGGGCTGAGTATCAGCCCCAGCATTTT	CASSLRGAEYQPQHF	15	NA	TRBV5-5	TRBJ1-5	NA
TGTGCCAGCAGCTCGGAGGGGCACTATGGCTACACCTTC	CASSSEGHYGYTF	13	NA	TRBV11-3	TRBJ1-2	NA
TGTGCCTGGAGTGGAACGACAATACATATTGATGGCTACACCTTC	CAWSGTTIHIDGYTF	15	few	TRBV30	TRBJ1-2	NA
TGTGCCAGCAGCCGCCAGGGGACAGGAAGGGGGACCATAGGAGATACGCAGTATTTT	CASSRQGTGRGTIGDTQYF	19	NA	TRBV7-2	TRBJ2-3	TRBD1
TGTGCCAGCAGCGTAGCGGCCGGACCGGGACTAGCGGGGGCGAGCACAGATACGCAGTATTTT	CASSVAAGPGLAGASTDTQYF	21	once	TRBV9	TRBJ2-3	TRBD2
TGCGCCAGCAGCCAAGATGGGCTCGTTGCCTCCTCTGAAGCTTTCTTT	CASSQDGLVASSEAFF	16	NA	TRBV4-1	TRBJ1-1	NA
TGTGCCAGCAGCGAGGGACACAACTATGGCTACACCTTC	CASSEGHNYGYTF	13	NA	TRBV9	TRBJ1-2	NA
TGTGCCTGGAGTGTAACGGGGGTTGGTACTGAAGCTTTCTTT	CAWSVTGVGTEAFF	14	few	TRBV30	TRBJ1-1	NA
TGTGCCAGCAGTTACTCCGGGGGGCGCGAAGAGCAGTACTTC	CASSYSGGREEQYF	14	NA	TRBV6-5	TRBJ2-7	NA
TGCGCCAGCACCAGGGGGACAGGGGGCATCACTGAAGCTTTCTTT	CASTRGTGGITEAFF	15	NA	TRBV5-1	TRBJ1-1	TRBD1
TGTGCCAGCAGTTACGAACTACTGGGACAGGGGGAGGGTGAGCAGTTCTTC	CASSYELLGQGEGEQFF	17	NA	TRBV6-2/TRBV6-3	TRBJ2-1	TRBD1
TGTGCCAGCAGCTTTCTCAGGGGGCCTTCTGGAAACACCATATATTTT	CASSFLRGPSGNTIYF	16	NA	TRBV7-9	TRBJ1-3	TRBD1
TGTGCCAGCAGCTTAGAACGGAATCAGCCCCAGCATTTT	CASSLERNQPQHF	13	NA	TRBV7-2	TRBJ1-5	NA